This T cell receptor beta chain is from a study of T cell responses to AZD1222 COVID-19 vaccine. General study points: Two doses of AZD1222 preceded a rise in Spike-specific TCR breadth and depth.

The repertoire was sequenced with immunoSEQ multiplex PCR; TCRdb's copy has only in-frame clones and lacks some. This table has more than 95,000 clones, about 93% appearing once. Regarding this clone: Its antigen is currently unknown.

This clonotype originated in an adult in good health. The sequencing here drew on peripheral blood, taken on day 0 of AZD1222 vaccination.

The CDR3 bases are TGTGCCAGCAGCTCGTACCAAGAGACCCAGTACTTC. Translated: CASSSYQETQYF. The chain employs TRBV5-6 and TRBJ2-5; unclear D gene. CDR3 size: 12 residues. CDR1 and CDR2 (germline): SGHDT, YYEEEE. Trimming cost V 3 bases and J 0 bases, with 3 bases left between them.